These 7 T cell receptor beta chains originate from one sample sequenced in a study of blood T cells in healthy people across ages. Next came a second PCR, run for about 7 to 11 cycles, which used a sample-barcoded 5' primer along with a J-beta primer mix. From the 5' RACE reads, TCRdb called clonotypes with MiXCR, one entry per CDR3 protein. The top ten hold roughly 26% of the sample, which has just over 800,000 distinct CDR3 sequences, roughly 60% seen once. The sequenced material came from blood. The receptor set was obtained from a man between 25 and 39 years old in good health.

The rearrangement links TRBV11-2 to TRBJ2-2; D uncertain. Trimming removed 5 bases at V and 2 bases at J, with 21 bases between. CDR1 and CDR2 (germline): SGHAT, FQNNGV. This CDR3 is built from 18 residues. DNA of the CDR3: TGTGCCAGCAGCCTACGATACCTCGGCGGCGACAACACCGGGGAGCTGTTTTTT. Translating gives CASSLRYLGGDNTGELFF.

Comments on this clonotype: A much larger clone is a single base away; this may be a read error. This chain joins TRBV20-1 and TRBJ2-1, with 10 bases lining up with TRBD2. CDR1 and CDR2 (germline): DFQATT, SNEGSKA (reference sequence). CDR3 length: 13 amino acids. In DNA, the CDR3 is TGCAGTGCTAGGACACTAGCGGGGAATGAGCTGTTCTTC. Amino acids: CSARTLAGNELFF.

This clonotype has only a few counts. The chain couples TRBV20-1 to TRBJ1-5; D might be TRBD1 (5 bases). This CDR3 is built from 15 residues. The germline V gene has CDR1 DFQATT and CDR2 SNEGSKA (reference sequence). V lost 5 bases and J lost 1, with 15 bases in between. The CDR3 spells CSAPPAGRSNQPQHF. The CDR3, as DNA: TGCAGTGCTCCGCCAGCGGGGCGGAGCAATCAGCCCCAGCATTTT.

In its sample, this clonotype was seen a few times. The V call is TRBV20-1, the J call TRBJ2-1; D may be TRBD2 (6 bases). Germline CDR1 is DFQATT and CDR2 is SNEGSKA (reference sequence). Trimming removed 3 bases from V and 9 bases from J, with 21 bases in between. The CDR3 length is 15 residues. CDR3 sequence reads: CSARGTQEGLGEQFF. The CDR3 region has the DNA TGCAGTGCTAGGGGAACCCAGGAGGGGCTCGGTGAGCAGTTCTTC.

This clonotype was seen only a few times. This chain connects TRBV20-1 to TRBJ1-2, with 7 bases lining up with TRBD1. The germline CDR1 and CDR2 sequences are DFQATT and SNEGSKA (reference sequence). The CDR3 sequence is 12 residues long. This CDR3 reads CGRRQGEYGYTF. In DNA, the CDR3 is TGCGGCCGGCGACAGGGCGAGTATGGCTACACCTTC.

The gene calls are TRBV6-2 or TRBV6-3 and TRBJ2-5, with 8 nucleotides matching TRBD2. The last part of the DNA fits TRBJ2-7 better; the J call may be wrong. Looked up from germline, CDR1 is MNHEY and CDR2 is SVGEGT. There are 15 residues in the CDR3. The CDR3 DNA sequence: TGTGCCAGCAGTTACTCAGCCGGGACTAGATCCGAGCAGTACTTC. This sequence encodes CASSYSAGTRSEQYF.

This rearrangement joins TRBV7-9 to TRBJ2-5, with D unclear. Germline CDR1 and CDR2: SEHNR and FQNEAQ (reference sequence). The length of the CDR3 is 12 residues. The CDR3 DNA sequence: TGTGCACATAAGGGCCCCCAAGAGACCCAGTACTTC. It yields the protein CAHKGPQETQYF.